This TCR beta chain was sequenced for a study of CD8+CD57+ T cells in acquired aplastic anemia. Study-wide points: Patients and controls shared approximately 30 CD8+ CDR3 sequences.

Patients sequenced had flow cytometry evidence of CD8+CD57+ cell expansion. Germline CDR1 LNHDA, CDR2 SQIVND (reference sequence). V shed 6 bases and J shed 5 bases, with 7 bases lying between them. The CDR3 covers 12 residues. Concerning this clonotype itself: Its antigen is as yet unknown.

Both TCR beta VDJ combination and CDR3 sequence profiling were carried out. Genomic DNA was the template for this profiling. TCRdb processed the reads anew with MiXCR; each CDR3 protein has one entry. The sample contains some 160,000 distinct CDR3 sequences, roughly 50% of which appear only once. The chain links TRBV19 to TRBJ1-4; D perhaps matches TRBD1 (5 bases). This TCR was sampled from a human donor with aplastic anemia. Sequencing was performed on sorted CD4+, CD8+, or CD8+CD57+ T cells (not recorded which) from PBMCs. For the CDR3, the DNA is TGTGCCAGTAGGACAGTGAATGAAAAACTGTTTTTT. It codes for CASRTVNEKLFF.